The count of the clone carrying this TCR beta chain is one. The junction does not match germline at one end; this may be a read error. Authors' data handling: Quantification of nucleated cells was approximated via reference gene primer amplification. Clones were read by immunoSEQ multiplex PCR, and TCRdb kept only the in-frame ones, dropping some. V and J calls plus clone size are reproduced from that table; the DNA served to infer D and trimming. The data hold more than 200,000 clones, with about 83% observed a single time. This sample stems from a study of blood T cell repertoires in COVID-19. Overall study: COVID-19 samples collected from the United States, Italy and Spain covered acute and convalescent phases.

CDR1 LNHDA and CDR2 SQIVND come from the germline V gene (reference sequence). The CDR3 consists of 14 residues. The chain is built from TRBV19 and TRBJ2-1, with D uncertain. Sequenced material: peripheral blood. The clonotype was recovered from a man in his forties with active or convalescent COVID-19. The chain's CDR3 is CASSIPPSSNEQFF. The CDR3 DNA reads TGTGCCAGTAGTATCCCCCCGTCCTCCAATGAGCAGTTCTTC. Drawing the rest from reference TRBV19 and TRBJ2-1, the complete variable domain is DGGITQSPKYLFRKEGQNVTLSCEQNLNHDAMYWYRQDPGQGLRLIYYSQIVNDFQKGDIAEGYSVSREKKESFPLTVTSAQKNPTAFYLCASSIPPSSNEQFFGPGTRLTVL.